The 16 T cell receptor beta chains below all came from one sample that was sequenced in a study of T cell clonality in common variable immunodeficiency. Their specific antigens are unknown. Findings and caveats of the study: Common variable immunodeficiency TCR beta sequences reportedly had fewer deletions and N-nucleotide insertions.

Produced via immunoSEQ multiplex PCR; TCRdb's table is partial and in-frame only. The sample includes about 28,000 clones, none of them occurring once. The sequencing input was peripheral blood mononuclear cells. These receptors were obtained from a human donor with common variable immunodeficiency.

Concerning this clone itself: The CDR3 end falls 3 residues outside the read, so it is completed with the germline J gene. This sequence joins TRBV19 and TRBJ1-2; 8 bases are shared with TRBD1. The trim removed 3 bases at V and 3 bases at J, leaving 9 bases unmatched. The CDR3 has 16 residues. Germline V CDR1 and CDR2: LNHDA, SQIVND (reference sequence). This CDR3 reads CASSILPGQGYYGYTF. The CDR3 bases that were read are TGTGCCAGTAGTATCCTGCCTGGACAGGGATACTATGGC.

On this clone: The CDR3 goes on 3 residues after the read ends, and that part is filled in from the germline J gene. The chain carries TRBV30 and TRBJ1-1; weak D call: TRBD1 (5 bases). The germline V and J ends were trimmed by 4 bases and 7 bases, with 10 bases remaining between them. The length of the CDR3 is 11 residues. CDR1 is GTSNPN, CDR2 SVGIG, per germline (reference sequence). CDR3 DNA (partial): TGTGCCTGGACAGGGAGATATGAA. It translates to CAWTGRYE. The entire CDR3 is CAWTGRYEAFF.

There are a few counts of this clone. The CDR3: CASSATVRRRGDTEAFF. Incomplete CDR3 DNA: TGTGCCAGTTCGGCGACAGTGCGCAGAAGAGGAGACACTGAA. The chain has TRBV19 and TRBJ1-1, with D maybe TRBD1 (5 bases). The missing CDR3 end, 3 residues past where the read stops, is filled in from the germline J gene. The ends were cut back, 8 bases at V and 3 bases at J, with 25 bases in the middle. The CDR3 is made up of 17 amino acids. Germline CDR1 is LNHDA and CDR2 is SQIVND (reference sequence).

This clone appeared many times. The CDR3 is cut off 3 residues early in the read; its end comes from the germline J gene. The chain employs TRBV5-1 and TRBJ1-2; 8 bases are a match to TRBD1. CDR1 is SGHRS and CDR2 is YFSETQ in the germline V gene. CDR3 length: 16 amino acids. V lost 4 bases, J lost 6 bases, and 14 bases stayed unmatched. The DNA read from the CDR3 is TGCGCCAGCAGCCAACCCGGACAGGGCCAAGGAAATGGC. This gives the protein CASSQPGQGQGNG. The entire CDR3 protein reads CASSQPGQGQGNGYTF. The full variable domain, completed using reference TRBV5-1 and TRBJ1-2, is KAGVTQTPRYLIKTRGQQVTLSCSPISGHRSVSWYQQTPGQGLQFLFEYFSETQRNKGNFPGRFSGRQFSNSRSEMNVSTLELGDSALYLCASSQPGQGQGNGYTFGSGTRLTVV.

This clone was observed at least ten times. Read coverage stops 3 residues before the CDR3 terminus; the germline J gene supplies the remainder. The J gene is TRBJ2-3, the V gene TRBV20-1; TRBD2 matches 13 bases. This CDR3 contains 15 residues. The germline V gene has CDR1 DFQATT and CDR2 SNEGSKA (reference sequence). V lost 5 bases to trimming and J lost 4 bases; unmatched junction nucleotides: 6. The sequenced CDR3 bases are TGCAGTGCTCCCCGGACTAGCGGGGGTGCAGATACG. Translation: CSAPRTSGGADT. The full CDR3 protein reads CSAPRTSGGADTQYF.

This clone has ten or more counts. The read ends 3 residues early relative to the CDR3; the germline J gene fills the gap. This chain uses TRBV29-1 with TRBJ1-1; no reliable D call. V was shortened by 4 bases and J by 4 bases, with 10 bases between the two germline ends. Germline assignment: CDR1 SQVTM and CDR2 ANQGSEA. There are 12 residues in the CDR3. CDR3 region: CSVVSGATEAFF. The CDR3 DNA, read in part, is TGCAGCGTTGTATCGGGTGCCACTGAA.

This clone has more than one count but fewer than ten. Partial CDR3 DNA: TGTGCCAGTAATCCCGGGGGGCGCGTCGGCGGGGAG. The encoded protein is CASNPGGRVGGE. The whole CDR3 protein is CASNPGGRVGGELFF. The chain is built from TRBV19 and TRBJ2-2; TRBD2 is a possible D gene (7 bases). The read halts 3 residues ahead of the CDR3 end, with the missing end drawn from the germline J gene. Germline V gives CDR1 LNHDA, CDR2 SQIVND (reference sequence). This CDR3 comprises 15 residues. Between the trimmed V and J ends, which lost 7 bases and 7 bases, there was a span of 19 bases.

Details on this clone: Coverage ceases 3 residues before the CDR3 finishes, and the germline J gene fills in the end. The chain links TRBV7-2 to TRBJ2-7, with TRBD1 identical over 9 bases. The CDR3 is 14 residues long. The V gene end was trimmed by 6 bases and the J gene end by 2 bases; junction bases not matched to a gene: 5. CDR1 is SGHTA and CDR2 is FQGNSA in the germline V gene. The CDR3 region is CASRSGQGPYEQYF. CDR3 DNA, as far as it was read: TGTGCCAGCAGGTCGGGACAGGGACCCTACGAG.

This clone has only a few counts. The read ends 3 residues shy of where the CDR3 ends; the end is completed using the germline J gene. The chain carries TRBV18 and TRBJ2-3; TRBD2 aligns across 11 bases. Per the germline V gene, CDR1 is KGHSH and CDR2 is LQKENI. With V trimmed by 5 bases and J by 3 bases, 7 bases remained unmatched. The CDR3 runs to 16 residues. Partial CDR3 DNA: TGTGCCAGCTCAGAGTTACTAGCGGGGGCTACAGATACG. Translated: CASSELLAGATDT. The full CDR3 protein reads CASSELLAGATDTQYF.

This clone was counted ten times or more. The CDR3 end is not reached by the read, which stops 3 residues before it; the germline J gene fills it in. The gene calls are TRBV5-6 and TRBJ2-1, with D maybe TRBD1 (6 bases). V dropped 2 bases and J dropped 2 bases, with 8 bases sitting between them. This CDR3 region has 14 residues. CDR1 is SGHDT and CDR2 is YYEEEE in the germline V gene. The covered CDR3 bases are TGTGCCAGCAGCTTTGCAGGGGCCTACAATGAG. Translating it yields CASSFAGAYNE. The full CDR3 reads CASSFAGAYNEQFF.

This clone occurred many times. The sequenced part of the CDR3 DNA is TGTGCCATCAGTGAGGGTAGCGGGGGGGTCGACGAG. It codes for CAISEGSGGVDE. The whole CDR3 sequence reads CAISEGSGGVDEQYF. The chain recombines TRBV10-3 with TRBJ2-7, with 11 bases fitting TRBD2. Sequencing ends 3 residues short of the CDR3 end; the germline J gene provides the rest. Germline CDR1 is ENHRY and CDR2 is SYGVKD. The CDR3 has 15 amino acids. With 2 bases clipped from V and 5 bases from J, the junction kept 5 bases outside the gene matches.

This clone appeared many times. The read terminates 3 residues before the CDR3 end, so the remaining end is supplied by the germline J gene. The V gene is TRBV4-1, the J gene TRBJ1-5; 9 bases agree with TRBD1. V dropped 4 bases and J dropped 1; count of bases not matched to a gene: 8. Germline CDR1 is MGHRA and CDR2 is YSYEKL. The CDR3 covers 17 residues. The DNA read from the CDR3 is TGCGCCAGCAGCCGCGGGCCCGGACAGGGGAGCAATCAGCCC. This codes for CASSRGPGQGSNQP. The CDR3 in its entirety is CASSRGPGQGSNQPQHF.

In regard to this clone: Read sequence stops 3 residues before the CDR3 end, and the germline J gene provides the missing end. This chain links TRBV7-3 with TRBJ2-5; 7 bases agree with TRBD1. This CDR3 contains 13 residues. The germline CDR1 and CDR2 sequences are SGHTA and FQGTGA. V lost 3 bases and J lost 5; bases outside the gene matches: 3. The sequenced CDR3 bases are TGTGCCAGCAGCTTGGGGACAGAGGAGACC. Residues: CASSLGTEET. The CDR3, in full, reads CASSLGTEETQYF.

The CDR3 protein is CASSLGDRAQETQYF. The CDR3 bases that were read are TGTGCCAGCAGCTTAGGGGACAGGGCACAAGAGACC. The J gene is TRBJ2-5, the V gene TRBV5-5; the match to TRBD1 covers 9 bases. The read ends 3 residues before the CDR3 terminus; that terminus is restored from the germline J gene. The CDR3 is made up of 15 amino acids. The ends lost 2 bases at V and 2 bases at J; junction bases unmatched: 4. Germline CDR1 is SGHKS and CDR2 is YYEKEE (reference sequence).

This clone was recorded many times. Read sequence stops 3 residues before the CDR3 end, and the germline J gene provides the missing end. The chain has TRBV19 and TRBJ2-5, with D maybe TRBD1 (6 bases). This CDR3 spans 15 amino acids. The germline V gene has CDR1 LNHDA and CDR2 SQIVND (reference sequence). V was shortened by 1 base and J by 2 bases, with 11 bases between the two germline ends. The covered CDR3 bases are TGTGCCAGTAGTATAGGCGCAGGGACACAAGAGACC. As protein: CASSIGAGTQET. The full CDR3 sequence reads CASSIGAGTQETQYF.

The sample holds a few counts of this clone. The read comes to an end 3 residues before the CDR3 does, leaving the germline J gene to fill in the end. V usage is TRBV7-6 and J usage is TRBJ2-7; 14 bases match TRBD2. The J segment lost 6 bases and the V segment lost 5 bases, leaving 6 bases of the junction unmatched. The CDR3 totals 15 residues. Germline V CDR1 and CDR2: SGHVS, FNYEAQ. CDR3 bases read: TGTGCCAGCAGCCCGGGACTAGCGGGGGCTTCCGAG. Translated, it gives CASSPGLAGASE. The CDR3 in its entirety is CASSPGLAGASEQYF.